The 10 T cell receptor beta chains presented below share a single source sample, sequenced in a study of shared clonotypes between healthy human individuals. Some clones are missing from TCRdb's copy, which holds only in-frame ones; the method was immunoSEQ multiplex PCR. The repertoire consists of some 530,000 clones, with roughly 80% occurring once and the leading ten covering approximately 11%. The sequenced sample was PBMCs. These receptors were collected from a woman aged 40-49 years in good health. Some clones in this sample may be carry-over from other donors' samples.

On this clone: Possible read error: a much larger clone is one base away. The chain has TRBV7-3 and TRBJ2-1; TRBD2 matches at 10 bases. Germline CDR1 SGHTA, CDR2 FQGTGA. V gave up 3 bases and J gave up 3 bases; unmatched junction bases: 2. The CDR3 length is 15 residues. This CDR3 is CASSFLAGDYNEQFF. The CDR3, as DNA: TGTGCCAGCAGCTTTCTAGCGGGAGACTACAATGAGCAGTTCTTC.

This CDR3 is CASSLGRFSYEQYF. In DNA form, the CDR3 reads TGTGCCAGCAGCCTTGGGAGATTCTCCTACGAGCAGTACTTC. This chain uses TRBV7-2 with TRBJ2-7; D might be TRBD2 (5 bases). The CDR3 runs 14 residues. V was pared by 5 bases and J by 0 bases, with 11 bases between. The V gene's germline CDR1 is SGHTA and CDR2 FQGNSA.

A word on this clone: Possible read error: a much larger clone is one base away. The V and J genes are TRBV2 and TRBJ2-3; D is perhaps TRBD2 (6 bases). V lost 7 bases, J lost 10 bases, and 21 bases lay in between. The CDR3 extends over 14 amino acids. The germline V gene has CDR1 SNHLY and CDR2 FYNNEI. Here the CDR3 reads CASNVRGTGTPQYF. The DNA for the CDR3 is TGTGCCAGCAATGTGCGGGGAACCGGGACTCCGCAGTATTTT.

The chain carries TRBV7-9 and TRBJ2-2; TRBD2 might be the D (5 bases). CDR1 SEHNR and CDR2 FQNEAQ come from the germline V gene (reference sequence). The CDR3 is made up of 15 amino acids. The V gene lost 1 base and the J gene lost 5 bases, with 11 bases spanning the gap. The CDR3 DNA follows: TGTGCCAGCAGCTTAGGATCGGGATGGACCGGGGAGCTGTTTTTT. Encoded protein: CASSLGSGWTGELFF.

This chain connects TRBV6-5 to TRBJ1-5; D possibly corresponds to TRBD1 (6 bases). V was shortened by 5 bases and J by 3 bases, with 14 bases between the two germline ends. The CDR3 covers 15 residues. From germline, CDR1 is MNHEY and CDR2 SVGAGI. CDR3 DNA sequence: TGTGCCAGCAGTCGCCGGGGGGACACCAATCAGCCCCAGCATTTT. Protein product: CASSRRGDTNQPQHF.

The chain uses TRBV4-3 and TRBJ1-2; 9 positions match TRBD1. Per the germline V gene, CDR1 is LGHNA and CDR2 is YSLEER. With V trimmed by 4 bases and J by 6 bases, 12 bases remained unmatched. CDR3 size: 16 residues. Here the CDR3 reads CASSPGTGTSVHGYTF. In DNA form, the CDR3 reads TGCGCCAGCAGCCCCGGGACAGGGACATCTGTTCATGGCTACACCTTC.

The V and J genes are TRBV5-1 and TRBJ2-7; D uncertain. Germline loops: CDR1 SGHRS, CDR2 YFSETQ. The CDR3 spans 13 residues. V gave up 0 bases and J gave up 2 bases, with 6 bases separating them. The CDR3 sequence is CASSLGSPYEQYF. In DNA form, the CDR3 reads TGCGCCAGCAGCTTGGGCAGTCCCTACGAGCAGTACTTC.

The CDR3 region has the DNA TGTGCCAGCAGTTTATCGGACATATCCACTGAAGCTTTCTTT. This translates into CASSLSDISTEAFF. The V and J genes are TRBV27 and TRBJ1-1; D possibly corresponds to TRBD1 (5 bases). CDR3 length: 14 residues. The V and J ends lost 0 bases and 4 bases respectively, with 9 bases between them. The germline V gene encodes CDR1 MNHEY and CDR2 SMNVEV (reference sequence).

The J gene is TRBJ2-7, the V gene TRBV6-4; 9 nucleotides line up with TRBD1. Looked up from germline, CDR1 is MRHNA and CDR2 is SNTAGT. The CDR3 covers 13 residues. V lost 9 bases and J lost 5; bases outside the gene matches: 8. CDR3 in amino acids: CARNGQGIHEQYF. The CDR3 bases are TGTGCCAGAAATGGACAGGGGATTCACGAGCAGTACTTC.

This chain links TRBV9 with TRBJ2-4, with 7 bases aligning to TRBD2. The CDR3 loop spans 14 amino acids. Germline CDR1 SGDLS, CDR2 YYNGEE. V lost 3 bases, J lost 2 bases, and 2 bases stayed unmatched. As DNA, the CDR3 is TGTGCCAGCAGCGCGGGGGGAACCAAAAACATTCAGTACTTC. This translates into CASSAGGTKNIQYF.